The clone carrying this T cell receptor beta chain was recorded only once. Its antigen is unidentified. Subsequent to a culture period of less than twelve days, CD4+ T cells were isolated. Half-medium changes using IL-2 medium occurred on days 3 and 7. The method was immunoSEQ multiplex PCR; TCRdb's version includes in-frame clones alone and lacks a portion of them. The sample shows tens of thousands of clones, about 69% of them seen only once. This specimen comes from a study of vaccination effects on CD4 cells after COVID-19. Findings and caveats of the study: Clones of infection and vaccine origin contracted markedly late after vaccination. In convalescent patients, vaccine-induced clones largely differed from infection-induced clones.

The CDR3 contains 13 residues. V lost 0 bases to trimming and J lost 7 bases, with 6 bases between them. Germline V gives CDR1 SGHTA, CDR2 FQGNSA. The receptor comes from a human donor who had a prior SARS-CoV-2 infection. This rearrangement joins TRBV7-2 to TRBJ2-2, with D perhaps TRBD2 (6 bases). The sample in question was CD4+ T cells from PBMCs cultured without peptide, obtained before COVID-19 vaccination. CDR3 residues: CASSLARDGELFF. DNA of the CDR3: TGTGCCAGCAGCTTAGCGCGGGACGGGGAGCTGTTTTTT.